A single sample gave rise to the 7 T cell receptor beta chains below, sequenced in a study of vaccination and CD4 T cells after COVID-19 (dated 2022 in TCRdb). Taken with the paper, the label for treatment or condition translates to: approximately nine-day PBMC culture with coronavirus spike peptide pools or control peptides (ViraFEST assay). CD4+ T cells from unexposed donors were collected before the COVID-19 pandemic (2011-2018). These receptors have no known antigen. The method was PCR. This sample was sequenced with an Illumina iSeq 100. TCR sequencing of DNA from cultured CD4+ T cells used the Oncomine TCR Beta short-read assay at the Johns Hopkins FTIC core. TCRdb applied fastp at Q25 and MiXCR to the public reads, then kept only in-frame beta chains. All rows with the same CDR3 protein become a single entry with the most common DNA and genes. This sample lists some 7,700 distinct CDR3 sequences; around 48% were detected once. The top ten clones comprise roughly 27% of the sample.

Input material: CD4+ T cells from blood, cultured in vitro. These receptors came from a human donor in good health.

The V and J genes are TRBV15 and TRBJ2-1; D call uncertain. V was clipped by 5 bases and J by 6 bases, with 11 bases between them. Per germline, CDR1 LNHNV and CDR2 YYDKDF (reference sequence). The CDR3 runs 13 residues. CDR3 nucleotide sequence: TGTGCCACCAGCCCGATCACCACCAATGAGCAGTTCTTC. This translates into CATSPITTNEQFF.

This chain links TRBV29-1 with TRBJ1-2, with a weak D call TRBD1 (5 bases). V lost 6 bases and J lost 3, with 11 bases in between. Germline V gives CDR1 SQVTM, CDR2 ANQGSEA. This CDR3 spans 12 amino acids. The DNA for the CDR3 is TGCAGCGTGGGGAGGGGAGACTATGGCTACACCTTC. Residues: CSVGRGDYGYTF. Variable domain in full (rest from reference TRBV29-1 and TRBJ1-2): SAVISQKPSRDICQRGTSLTIQCQVDSQVTMMFWYRQQPGQSLTLIATANQGSEATYESGFVIDKFPISRPNLTFSTLTVSNMSPEDSSIYLCSVGRGDYGYTFGSGTRLTVV.

V and J are TRBV7-6 and TRBJ2-2; 7 nucleotides match TRBD1. V lost 6 bases to trimming and J lost 2 bases; unmatched junction nucleotides: 6. CDR3 length: 15 amino acids. Germline CDR1 is SGHVS and CDR2 is FNYEAQ. CDR3 sequence reads: CASRSGTDNTGELFF. The CDR3 nucleotides are TGTGCCAGCAGATCCGGGACAGATAACACCGGGGAGCTGTTTTTT.

The J gene is TRBJ2-7, the V gene TRBV6-2 or TRBV6-3; a weak D match, TRBD2 (5 bases). The CDR3 runs to 12 residues. The ends were cut back, 6 bases at V and 3 bases at J, with 9 bases in the middle. Germline loops: CDR1 MNHEY, CDR2 SVGEGT. This CDR3 is CASRATSYEQYF. The CDR3 DNA is TGTGCCAGCAGGGCTACTAGCTACGAGCAGTACTTC.

The chain links TRBV20-1 to TRBJ2-7; D gene uncertain. CDR3 size: 12 residues. V was trimmed by 3 bases and J by 0 bases, leaving 6 bases between them. CDR1 is DFQATT and CDR2 is SNEGSKA in the germline V gene (reference sequence). CDR3 in amino acids: CSARTRSYEQYF. The CDR3 DNA is TGCAGTGCTAGGACGCGCTCCTACGAGCAGTACTTC.

This chain connects TRBV6-1 to TRBJ2-5; either TRBD1 or TRBD2 may supply D (5 bases each). The germline V gene encodes CDR1 MNHNS and CDR2 SASEGT. This CDR3 contains 14 residues. Deletions cut 6 bases from V and 4 bases from J, with 15 bases between. The CDR3 nucleotides are TGTGCCAGCAGACGGGACCAAAGGGGAGAGACCCAGTACTTC. Protein sequence: CASRRDQRGETQYF.

The table lists this clonotype with a few counts. CDR3 amino acids: CASSLPPGPTQYF. The CDR3, as DNA: TGTGCCAGCAGCTTACCCCCCGGACCTACGCAGTATTTT. The chain links TRBV7-9 to TRBJ2-3, with no clear D. Germline loops: CDR1 SEHNR, CDR2 FQNEAQ (reference sequence). The CDR3 is made up of 13 amino acids. V was trimmed by 2 bases and J by 8 bases, leaving 11 bases between them.